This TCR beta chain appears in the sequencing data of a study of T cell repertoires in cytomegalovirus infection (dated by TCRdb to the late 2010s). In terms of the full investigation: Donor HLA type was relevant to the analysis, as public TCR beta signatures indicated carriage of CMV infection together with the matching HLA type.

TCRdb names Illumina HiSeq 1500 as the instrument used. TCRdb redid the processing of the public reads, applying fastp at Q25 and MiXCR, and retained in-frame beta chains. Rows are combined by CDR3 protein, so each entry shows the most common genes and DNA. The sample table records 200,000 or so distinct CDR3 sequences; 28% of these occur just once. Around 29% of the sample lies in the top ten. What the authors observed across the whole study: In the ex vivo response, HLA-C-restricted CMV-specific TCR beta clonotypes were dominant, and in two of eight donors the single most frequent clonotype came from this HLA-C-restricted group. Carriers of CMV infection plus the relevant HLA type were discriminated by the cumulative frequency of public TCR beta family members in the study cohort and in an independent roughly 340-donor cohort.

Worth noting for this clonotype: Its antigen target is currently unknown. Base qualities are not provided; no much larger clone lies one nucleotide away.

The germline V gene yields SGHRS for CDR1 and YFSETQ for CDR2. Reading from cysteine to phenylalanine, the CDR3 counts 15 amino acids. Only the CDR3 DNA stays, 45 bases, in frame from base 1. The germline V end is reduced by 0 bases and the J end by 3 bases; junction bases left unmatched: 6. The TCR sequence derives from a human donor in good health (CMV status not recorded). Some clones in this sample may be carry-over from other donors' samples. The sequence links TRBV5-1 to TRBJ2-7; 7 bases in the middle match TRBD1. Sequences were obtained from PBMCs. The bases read TGCGCCAGCAGCTTGGACGGGACAGCCTTCTACGAGCAGTACTTC. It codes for CASSLDGTAFYEQYF.